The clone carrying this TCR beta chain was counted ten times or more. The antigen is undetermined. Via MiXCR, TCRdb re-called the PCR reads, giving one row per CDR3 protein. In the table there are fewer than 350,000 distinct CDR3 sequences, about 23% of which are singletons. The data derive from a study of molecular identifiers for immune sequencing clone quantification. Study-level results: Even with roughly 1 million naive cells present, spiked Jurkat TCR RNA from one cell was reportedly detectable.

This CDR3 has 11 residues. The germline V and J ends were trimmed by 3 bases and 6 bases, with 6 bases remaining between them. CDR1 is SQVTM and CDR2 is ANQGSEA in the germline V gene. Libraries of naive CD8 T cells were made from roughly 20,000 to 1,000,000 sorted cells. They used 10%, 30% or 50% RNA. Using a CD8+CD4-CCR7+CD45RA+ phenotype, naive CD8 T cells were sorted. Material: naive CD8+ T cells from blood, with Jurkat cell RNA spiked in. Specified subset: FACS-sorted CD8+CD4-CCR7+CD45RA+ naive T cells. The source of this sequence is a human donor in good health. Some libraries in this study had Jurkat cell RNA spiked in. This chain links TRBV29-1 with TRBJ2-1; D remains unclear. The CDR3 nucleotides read TGCAGCGTTGAGGAGTTCAATGAGCAGTTCTTC. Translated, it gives CSVEEFNEQFF.